The rows below give T cell receptor beta chains drawn from one sample of a study of blood T cell repertoires in COVID-19. Clones were sequenced by immunoSEQ multiplex PCR, and TCRdb holds only the in-frame ones, with some missing. The sample contains some 220,000 clones, 70% to 90% of which appear only once. Sequencing input: peripheral blood. These receptors were taken from a woman aged 55 to 70 with active or convalescent COVID-19. Both conserved end residues are part of each CDR3. The D gene is left open where the match is weak. The size field is filled for only some rows; it gives once, few, many or a size class.

len,j_gene,abundance,d_gene,v_gene,CDR3nt,CDR3aa
15,TRBJ2-2,few,-,TRBV5-1,TGCGCCAGCAGCTTGGGGAGCGGGAACACCGGGGAGCTGTTTTTT,CASSLGSGNTGELFF
14,TRBJ2-3,-,TRBD2,TRBV5-6,TGTGCCAGCAGCAATAGCGGGGCCACAGATACGCAGTATTTT,CASSNSGATDTQYF
15,TRBJ1-2,-,-,TRBV5-1,TGCGCCAGCAGCTTGGGGGCAGGGCAGGGCTATGGCTACACCTTC,CASSLGAGQGYGYTF
15,TRBJ1-1,-,-,TRBV5-1,TGCGCCAGCAGCCTAGCCTCCAAGCCAAACACTGAAGCTTTCTTT,CASSLASKPNTEAFF
14,TRBJ1-1,-,-,TRBV19,TGTGCCAGTAGGAGCGGCCTGGGTGGCGGTGAAGCTTTCTTT,CASRSGLGGGEAFF
15,TRBJ2-3,-,-,TRBV2,TGTGCCAGCAGTGAAGCAGGTACTAGCCCGGATACGCAGTATTTT,CASSEAGTSPDTQYF
14,TRBJ2-7,-,TRBD2,TRBV5-6,TGTGCCAGCAGCGGGGGAGGGTGGGTCTACGAGCAGTACTTC,CASSGGGWVYEQYF
9,TRBJ1-1,-,-,TRBV19,TGTGCCAGTACTATTATGGCTTTCTTT,CASTIMAFF
14,TRBJ1-1,-,TRBD1,TRBV7-2,TGTGCCAGCAGCTTATTGGGACAGCACACTGAAGCTTTCTTT,CASSLLGQHTEAFF
12,TRBJ2-7,-,-,TRBV11-2,TGTGCCAGCATCCATGGGAGATACGAGCAGTACTTC,CASIHGRYEQYF
15,TRBJ2-3,-,-,TRBV11-3,TGTGCCAGCAGCTTACGGGGGGCTGGGACAGATACGCAGTATTTT,CASSLRGAGTDTQYF
16,TRBJ2-7,-,TRBD2,TRBV27,TGTGCCAGCAGTTTATCCACTAGCGGGATTTCCTACGAGCAGTACTTC,CASSLSTSGISYEQYF
15,TRBJ2-1,-,TRBD2,TRBV2,TGTGCCAGCAGTCGACTAGCGGGGGCGCGTGGTGAGCAGTTCTTC,CASSRLAGARGEQFF
15,TRBJ2-1,-,TRBD2,TRBV3-1/TRBV3-2,TGTGCCAGCAGCCCCGGACTAGCGGGAGTAGGTGAGCAGTTCTTC,CASSPGLAGVGEQFF
16,TRBJ1-4,few,TRBD1,TRBV28,TGTGCCAGCAGGCCAGGGGGCCGTTGGACTAATGAAAAACTGTTTTTT,CASRPGGRWTNEKLFF
16,TRBJ2-1,-,TRBD2,TRBV7-7,TGTGCTAGCAGCTCCCAACTAGCGGGGGGCTACAATGAGCAGTTCTTC,CASSSQLAGGYNEQFF
13,TRBJ1-2,-,-,TRBV30,TGTGCCTGGAGTCCGGGAGAACGCTATGGCTACACCTTC,CAWSPGERYGYTF
15,TRBJ1-5,-,TRBD1,TRBV2,TGTGCCAGCAGTGGGACAGGGGGAGGCAATCAGCCCCAGCATTTT,CASSGTGGGNQPQHF
14,TRBJ2-3,-,TRBD2,TRBV3-1/TRBV3-2,TGTGCCAGCAGCCCTCTGGCGGGAGCAGATACGCAGTATTTT,CASSPLAGADTQYF
18,TRBJ2-7,once,-,TRBV21-1,TGTGCCAGCAGCAAGGTGGGAAGCGGGCAGGGCTCTTCCTACGAGCAGTACTTC,CASSKVGSGQGSSYEQYF
17,TRBJ1-2,few,-,TRBV28,TGTGCCAGCAGTTTGTCGGGTGGAGGCCCCCGTGGGTATGGCTACACCTTC,CASSLSGGGPRGYGYTF
16,TRBJ1-6,-,TRBD1,TRBV19,TGTGCCAGTAGTTTCGGACAGGGCGCGTCGAATTCACCCCTCCACTTT,CASSFGQGASNSPLHF
14,TRBJ2-5,-,TRBD1,TRBV18,TGTGCCAGCTCACCACTGGCAGGGGGAGAGACCCAGTACTTC,CASSPLAGGETQYF
14,TRBJ2-2,few,-,TRBV2,TGTGCCAGCGGAGGGGCCGAGAACACCGGGGAGCTGTTTTTT,CASGGAENTGELFF
15,TRBJ1-5,-,TRBD1,TRBV18,TGTGCCAGCTCACTCGGACAGGTTAGCAATCAGCCCCAGCATTTT,CASSLGQVSNQPQHF
18,TRBJ2-1,-,-,TRBV27,TGTGCCAGCAGTTTCCCGCCCCTAGACAGAGGTGGATACAATGAGCAGTTCTTC,CASSFPPLDRGGYNEQFF
16,TRBJ2-1,-,TRBD2,TRBV4-1,TGCGCCAGCAGCCCCTTACTAGCGGGGAACCACAATGAGCAGTTCTTC,CASSPLLAGNHNEQFF
14,TRBJ1-1,-,-,TRBV2,TGTGCCAGCAGTGAATATCGGGGTGGCACTGAAGCTTTCTTT,CASSEYRGGTEAFF
18,TRBJ2-5,-,TRBD2,TRBV5-4,TGTGCCAGCAGCTTGGAACTAGCGGGGGGGCTCGAAGTAGAGACCCAGTACTTC,CASSLELAGGLEVETQYF
13,TRBJ1-2,-,-,TRBV29-1,TGCAGCGTTGCCCAGTTTGAGGGCTATGGCTACACCTTC,CSVAQFEGYGYTF
14,TRBJ1-3,-,-,TRBV11-3,TGTGCCAGCACCGACAGGAGCTCTGGAAACACCATATATTTT,CASTDRSSGNTIYF
16,TRBJ1-2,once,TRBD1,TRBV10-3,TGTGCCATCAGTGAGACCGGGACAGGAGATAACTATGGCTACACCTTC,CAISETGTGDNYGYTF
14,TRBJ2-1,-,-,TRBV6-5,TGTGCCAGCAGTTACTCGGGGCGGCCCAATGAGCAGTTCTTC,CASSYSGRPNEQFF
17,TRBJ1-1,-,TRBD1,TRBV5-6,TGTGCCAGCAGCACGGATTTTCGGACAGGGACGGACACTGAAGCTTTCTTT,CASSTDFRTGTDTEAFF
15,TRBJ1-1,-,-,TRBV3-1/TRBV3-2,TGTGCCAGCAGCCAAGCTCCCGCAGGGATTACTGAAGCTTTCTTT,CASSQAPAGITEAFF
14,TRBJ2-7,-,-,TRBV4-1,TGCGCCAGCAGCCAAGTTTCACTAGTATACGAGCAGTACTTC,CASSQVSLVYEQYF
14,TRBJ2-5,-,-,TRBV11-2,TGTGCCAGCAGCCCCCTGGGGAGTCAAGAGACCCAGTACTTC,CASSPLGSQETQYF
14,TRBJ2-2,-,-,TRBV4-1,TGCGCCAGCAGCCAAGTGGCTTCCACCGGGGAGCTGTTTTTT,CASSQVASTGELFF
14,TRBJ1-2,-,-,TRBV5-1,TGCGCCAGCAGCTTATCAGGGGCGTTCTATGGCTACACCTTC,CASSLSGAFYGYTF
17,TRBJ1-3,-,TRBD1,TRBV4-1,TGCGCCAGCAGCCACGTGGGACAGGGGGCTTTTGGAAACACCATATATTTT,CASSHVGQGAFGNTIYF
15,TRBJ2-1,-,TRBD2,TRBV10-2,TGCGCCAGCAGTGAGACTAGCGGGGGTTTTCTTCCGCAGTTCTTC,CASSETSGGFLPQFF
14,TRBJ1-2,once,TRBD1,TRBV4-1,TGCGCCAGCAGCCACCGACAGGGAACTGAGGGCTACACCTTC,CASSHRQGTEGYTF
13,TRBJ2-7,-,TRBD2,TRBV6-5,TGTGCCAGCACCCGAGGTAGCGGGATGGAACAGTACTTC,CASTRGSGMEQYF
14,TRBJ1-2,-,-,TRBV19,TGTGCCAGTAGCGGGGGTCAGGCAAAGTATGGCTACACCTTC,CASSGGQAKYGYTF
13,TRBJ1-2,once,TRBD1,TRBV28,TGTGCCAGCAGCCGGACAGGGATCTATGGCTACACCTTC,CASSRTGIYGYTF
13,TRBJ2-5,-,-,TRBV29-1,TGCAGCGTTGATAGGGACATCCGAGAGACCCAGTACTTC,CSVDRDIRETQYF
15,TRBJ2-3,-,TRBD2,TRBV6-4,TGTGCCAGCAGTGTAGGGGCGGGAGTCGCAGATACGCAGTATTTT,CASSVGAGVADTQYF
15,TRBJ2-3,-,-,TRBV24-1,TGTGCCACCAGTGGGGATGGGGGGGCCACAGATACGCAGTATTTT,CATSGDGGATDTQYF
13,TRBJ1-1,-,-,TRBV6-5,TGTGCCAGCAGTTACCCCGAGGCCCCTGAAGCTTTCTTT,CASSYPEAPEAFF
13,TRBJ2-3,-,-,TRBV15,TGTGCCACCAGCAGAGATCTGGAGCGAGCCCCGTATTTT,CATSRDLERAPYF
14,TRBJ1-5,-,-,TRBV2,TGTGCCAGCAGGAAAAGCCTTAGCAATCAGCCCCAGCATTTT,CASRKSLSNQPQHF
14,TRBJ2-2,-,TRBD2,TRBV5-1,TGCGCCAGCATGGGGCGGGGGACCACCGGGGAGCTGTTTTTT,CASMGRGTTGELFF
16,TRBJ2-1,-,TRBD1,TRBV28,TGTGCCAGCAGTCCCGGTTTGGGGGACAGCTTCAATGAGCAGTTCTTC,CASSPGLGDSFNEQFF
17,TRBJ1-2,-,TRBD1,TRBV3-1/TRBV3-2,TGTGCCAGCACCACTTGGGGACAGAGGGCAAACAACTATGGCTACACCTTC,CASTTWGQRANNYGYTF
17,TRBJ2-5,-,TRBD2,TRBV18,TGTGCCAGCTCATCAACTCCCCTGGCGGGAGGAGGGGAGACCCAGTACTTC,CASSSTPLAGGGETQYF
13,TRBJ1-2,-,-,TRBV12-3/TRBV12-4,TGTGCCAGCACTGTCCGGGGGGCCTATGGCTACACCTTC,CASTVRGAYGYTF
14,TRBJ1-2,-,-,TRBV10-3,TGTGCCATCAGTGAGTCCCCACAGAGCTATGGCTACACCTTC,CAISESPQSYGYTF
16,TRBJ1-1,-,TRBD1,TRBV7-6,TGTGCCAGCAGCGTCACTCCAGGGCGACAGGGACGTCCGGAATTCTTT,CASSVTPGRQGRPEFF